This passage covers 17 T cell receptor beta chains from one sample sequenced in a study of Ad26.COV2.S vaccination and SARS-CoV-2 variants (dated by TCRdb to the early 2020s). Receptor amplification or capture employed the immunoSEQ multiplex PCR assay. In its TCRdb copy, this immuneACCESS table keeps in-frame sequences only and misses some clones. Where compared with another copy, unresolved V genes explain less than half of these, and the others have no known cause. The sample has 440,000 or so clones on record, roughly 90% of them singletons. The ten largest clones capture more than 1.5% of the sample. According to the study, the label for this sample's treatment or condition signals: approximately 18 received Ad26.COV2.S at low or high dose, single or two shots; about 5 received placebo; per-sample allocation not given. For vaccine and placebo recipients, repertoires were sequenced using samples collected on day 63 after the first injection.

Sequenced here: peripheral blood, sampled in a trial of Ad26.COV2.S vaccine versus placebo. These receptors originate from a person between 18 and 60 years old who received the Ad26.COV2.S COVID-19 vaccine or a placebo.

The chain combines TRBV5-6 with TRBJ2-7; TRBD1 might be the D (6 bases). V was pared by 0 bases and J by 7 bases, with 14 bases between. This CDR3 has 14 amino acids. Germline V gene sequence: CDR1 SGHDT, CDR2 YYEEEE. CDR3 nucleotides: TGTGCCAGCAGCTTGGGTTCAGCGAGGGGGGAGCAGTACTTC. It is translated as CASSLGSARGEQYF.

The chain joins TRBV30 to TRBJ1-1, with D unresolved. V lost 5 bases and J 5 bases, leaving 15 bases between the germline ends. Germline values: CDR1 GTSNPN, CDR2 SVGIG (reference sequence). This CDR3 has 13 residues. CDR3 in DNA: TGTGCCTGGCTTCCCCGGGTAGAAACTGAAGCTTTCTTT. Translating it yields CAWLPRVETEAFF.

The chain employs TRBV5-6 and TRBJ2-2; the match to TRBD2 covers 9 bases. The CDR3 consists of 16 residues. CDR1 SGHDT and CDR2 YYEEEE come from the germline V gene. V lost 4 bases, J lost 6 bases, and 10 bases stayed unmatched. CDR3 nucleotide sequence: TGTGCCAGCAGCGTTGCGGGCGGGGGGGCCCCCGGGGAGCTGTTTTTT. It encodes CASSVAGGGAPGELFF.

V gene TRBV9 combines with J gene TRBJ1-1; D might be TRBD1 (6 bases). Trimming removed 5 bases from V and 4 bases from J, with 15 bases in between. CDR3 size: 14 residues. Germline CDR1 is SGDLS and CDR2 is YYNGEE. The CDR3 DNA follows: TGTGCCAGCAGGAACGGGGGGGCGGGCACTGAAGCTTTCTTT. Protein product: CASRNGGAGTEAFF.

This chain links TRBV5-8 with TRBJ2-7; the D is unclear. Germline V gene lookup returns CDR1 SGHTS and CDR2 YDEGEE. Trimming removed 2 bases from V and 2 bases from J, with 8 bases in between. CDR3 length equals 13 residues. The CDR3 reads CASSFRPPYEQYF. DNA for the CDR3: TGTGCCAGCAGCTTCCGCCCCCCCTACGAGCAGTACTTC.

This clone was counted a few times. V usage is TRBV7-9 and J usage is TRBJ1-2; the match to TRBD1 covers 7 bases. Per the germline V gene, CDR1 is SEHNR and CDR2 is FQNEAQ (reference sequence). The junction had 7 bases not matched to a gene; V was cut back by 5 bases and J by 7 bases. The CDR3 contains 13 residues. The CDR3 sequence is CASSPGTVRGYTF. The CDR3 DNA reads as TGTGCCAGCAGCCCCGGGACAGTGCGTGGCTACACCTTC.

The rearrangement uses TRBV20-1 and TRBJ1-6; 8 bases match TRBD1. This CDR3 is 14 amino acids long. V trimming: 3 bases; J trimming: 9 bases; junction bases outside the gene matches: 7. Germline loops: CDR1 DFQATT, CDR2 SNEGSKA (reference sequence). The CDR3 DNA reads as TGCAGTGCTAGTCAGTCAGGGGGCCGTTCACCCCTCCACTTT. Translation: CSASQSGGRSPLHF.

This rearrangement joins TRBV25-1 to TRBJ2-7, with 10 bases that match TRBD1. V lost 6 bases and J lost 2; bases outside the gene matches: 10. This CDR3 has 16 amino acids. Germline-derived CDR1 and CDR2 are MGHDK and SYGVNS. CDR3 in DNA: TGTGCCAGCAGGGGAACCGGGACAGGGGAAACCTACGAGCAGTACTTC. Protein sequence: CASRGTGTGETYEQYF.

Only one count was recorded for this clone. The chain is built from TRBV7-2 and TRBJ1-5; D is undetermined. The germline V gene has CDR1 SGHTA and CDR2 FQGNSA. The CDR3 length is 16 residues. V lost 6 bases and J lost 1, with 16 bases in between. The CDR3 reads CASSLSGSLSNQPQHF. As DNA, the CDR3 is TGTGCCAGCAGTCTAAGTGGCAGTCTAAGCAATCAGCCCCAGCATTTT.

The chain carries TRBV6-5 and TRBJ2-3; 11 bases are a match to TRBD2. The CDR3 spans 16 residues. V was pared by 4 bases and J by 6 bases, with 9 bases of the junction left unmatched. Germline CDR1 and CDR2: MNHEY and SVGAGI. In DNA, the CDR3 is TGTGCCAGCAGTTCAGGTTTTAGCGGGGGGGTGGATACGCAGTATTTT. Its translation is CASSSGFSGGVDTQYF.

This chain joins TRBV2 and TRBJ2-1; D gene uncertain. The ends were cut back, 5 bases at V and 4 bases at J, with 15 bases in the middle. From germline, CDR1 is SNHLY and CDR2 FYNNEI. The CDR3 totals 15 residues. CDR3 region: CASSKNPGQYNEQFF. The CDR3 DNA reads TGTGCCAGCAGTAAGAATCCGGGTCAATACAATGAGCAGTTCTTC.

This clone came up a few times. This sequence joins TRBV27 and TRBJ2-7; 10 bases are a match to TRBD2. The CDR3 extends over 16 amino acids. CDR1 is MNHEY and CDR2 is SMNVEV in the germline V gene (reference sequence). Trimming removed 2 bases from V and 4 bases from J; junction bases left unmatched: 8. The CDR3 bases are TGTGCCAGCAGTTTAGATAGCGGGGGGAACGATTACGAGCAGTACTTC. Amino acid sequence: CASSLDSGGNDYEQYF.

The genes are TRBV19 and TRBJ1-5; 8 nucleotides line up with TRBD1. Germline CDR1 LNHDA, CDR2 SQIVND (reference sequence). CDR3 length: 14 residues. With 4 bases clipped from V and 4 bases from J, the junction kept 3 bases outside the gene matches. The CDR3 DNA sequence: TGTGCCAGTAGTAGATGGACAGGGAATCAGCCCCAGCATTTT. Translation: CASSRWTGNQPQHF.

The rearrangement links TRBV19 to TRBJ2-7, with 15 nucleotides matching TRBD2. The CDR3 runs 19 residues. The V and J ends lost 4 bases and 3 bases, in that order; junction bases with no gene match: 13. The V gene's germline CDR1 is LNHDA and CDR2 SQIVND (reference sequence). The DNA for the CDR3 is TGTGCCAGTAGTACCCCCGGGACTAGCGGGGGGACTGACTACTACGAGCAGTACTTC. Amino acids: CASSTPGTSGGTDYYEQYF.

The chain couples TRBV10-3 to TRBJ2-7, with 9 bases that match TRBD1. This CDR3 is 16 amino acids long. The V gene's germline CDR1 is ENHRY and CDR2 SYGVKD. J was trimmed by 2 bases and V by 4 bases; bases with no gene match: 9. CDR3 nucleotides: TGTGCCATCAGTGGCGTCGCAGGGACAGGGCCCTACGAGCAGTACTTC. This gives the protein CAISGVAGTGPYEQYF.

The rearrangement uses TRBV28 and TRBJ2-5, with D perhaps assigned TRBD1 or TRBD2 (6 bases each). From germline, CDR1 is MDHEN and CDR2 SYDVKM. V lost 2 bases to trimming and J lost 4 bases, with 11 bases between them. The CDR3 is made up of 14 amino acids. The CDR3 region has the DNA TGTGCCAGCAGTTTACACGGGGGCGGAGAGACCCAGTACTTC. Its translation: CASSLHGGGETQYF. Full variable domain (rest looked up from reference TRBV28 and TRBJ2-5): DVKVTQSSRYLVKRTGEKVFLECVQDMDHENMFWYRQDPGLGLRLIYFSYDVKMKEKGDIPEGYSVSREKKERFSLILESASTNQTSMYLCASSLHGGGETQYFGPGTRLLVL.

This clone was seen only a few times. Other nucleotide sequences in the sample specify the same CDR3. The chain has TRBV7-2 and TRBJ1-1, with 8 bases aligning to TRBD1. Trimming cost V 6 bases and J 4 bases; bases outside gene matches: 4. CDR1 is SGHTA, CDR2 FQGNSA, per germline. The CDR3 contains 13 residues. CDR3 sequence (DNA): TGTGCCAGCAGGCAAACAGGGGGCACTGAAGCTTTCTTT. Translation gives CASRQTGGTEAFF. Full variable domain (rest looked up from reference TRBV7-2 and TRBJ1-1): GAGVSQSPSNKVTEKGKDVELRCDPISGHTALYWYRQSLGQGLEFLIYFQGNSAPDKSGLPSDRFSAERTGGSVSTLTIQRTQQEDSAVYLCASRQTGGTEAFFGQGTRLTVV.